The 8 T cell receptor beta chains below come from one sample, sequenced in a study of blood T cell repertoires in COVID-19. Some clones are missing from TCRdb's copy, which holds only in-frame ones; the method was immunoSEQ multiplex PCR. The sample contains about 240,000 clones, roughly four fifths of which appear only once. Sequencing was carried out using peripheral blood. These receptors all come from a man aged 30 to 45 who had recovered from COVID-19.

This clone was observed at least ten times. The chain is built from TRBV5-5 and TRBJ2-1; weak D call: TRBD2 (5 bases). This CDR3 comprises 12 residues. V gave up 3 bases and J gave up 7 bases, with 8 bases separating them. Germline-derived CDR1 and CDR2 are SGHKS and YYEKEE (reference sequence). The CDR3, as DNA: TGTGCCAGCAGCTGGGGAGTAAATGAGCAGTTCTTC. Protein sequence: CASSWGVNEQFF.

The chain recombines TRBV2 with TRBJ2-1, with 14 bases aligning to TRBD2. Per germline, CDR1 SNHLY and CDR2 FYNNEI. The CDR3 length is 15 residues. V lost 3 bases to trimming and J lost 8 bases; unmatched junction nucleotides: 3. The CDR3 DNA sequence: TGTGCCAGCAGTGACGGGACTAGCGGGGGCTATGAGCAGTTCTTC. Translated, it gives CASSDGTSGGYEQFF.

The V call is TRBV7-9, the J call TRBJ2-1; 12 nucleotides line up with TRBD2. The CDR3 spans 14 residues. Germline CDR1 SEHNR, CDR2 FQNEAQ (reference sequence). V was pared by 1 base and J by 10 bases, with 2 bases of the junction left unmatched. Here the CDR3 DNA reads TGTGCCAGCAGCTTAGTACTAGCGGGGGGAGAGCAGTTCTTC. This encodes CASSLVLAGGEQFF.

V gene TRBV2 combines with J gene TRBJ2-7; 12 bases match TRBD2. Germline trimming cut 10 bases from V and 2 bases from J; bases unmatched to any gene: 3. This CDR3 is built from 13 residues. Germline V gene data show CDR1 as SNHLY and CDR2 as FYNNEI. The CDR3 DNA sequence: TGTGCCACCCGACTAGCGGGGGCCTACGAGCAGTACTTC. This codes for CATRLAGAYEQYF.

This clone showed up just a few times. V and J are TRBV2 and TRBJ1-6; TRBD1 agrees at 7 bases. Trimming at V came to 5 bases and at J to 7 bases, leaving 5 bases not matched to a gene. Germline CDR1 and CDR2: SNHLY and FYNNEI. This CDR3 contains 14 residues. CDR3 in DNA: TGTGCCAGCAGTCCCGGGACAGAGAATTCACCCCTCCACTTT. Its protein product is CASSPGTENSPLHF.

V is TRBV12-2 and J is TRBJ1-6. TRBV12-2 is shown as a pseudogene. The CDR3 contains 15 residues. DNA for the CDR3: TGTGCAAGTCGCTTAGGACGGAGCCTTGGTTCACCCCTCCACTTT. Amino acid sequence: CASRLGRSLGSPLHF.

As for this clone: Additional DNA sequences in this sample encode the identical CDR3. The chain is built from TRBV10-1 and TRBJ2-1; 11 positions match TRBD1. The junction had 1 base not matched to a gene; V was cut back by 0 bases and J by 3 bases. There are 16 residues in the CDR3. Per germline, CDR1 WNHNN and CDR2 SYGVQD (reference sequence). The CDR3 DNA reads TGCGCCAGCAGTGAGTCCGGGACAGGGGGCTACAATGAGCAGTTCTTC. Encoded protein: CASSESGTGGYNEQFF.

Here the CDR3 reads CASSLGQNTEAFF. CDR3 sequence (DNA): TGTGCCAGCAGCTTAGGCCAAAACACTGAAGCTTTCTTT. This chain joins TRBV7-3 and TRBJ1-1; D uncertain. From germline, CDR1 is SGHTA and CDR2 FQGTGA. V dropped 2 bases and J dropped 2 bases, with 6 bases sitting between them. CDR3 length equals 13 residues.